A selection of T cell receptor beta chains follows, all from one sample in a study of T cells in Graves' hyperthyroidism and ophthalmopathy. TCRdb reprocessed the multiplex PCR reads via MiXCR and lists one record per CDR3 protein. The sample carries 600,000 to 850,000 distinct CDR3 sequences, roughly 20% recorded once. The sequencing input was blood. The receptors originated from a woman aged 45-60 years with Graves' hyperthyroidism that later progressed to Graves' ophthalmopathy. Both conserved end residues are part of each CDR3. A D gene is named only where the DNA matches it firmly. Size tells how often a clone was seen (once, few, many) or the class of an expanded clone, and some rows leave it out.

>NA|TRBV29-1|TRBJ1-3|NA
TGCAGCGTTGAACGGGGGCAAGGAAACACCATATATTTT
CSVERGQGNTIYF
>NA|TRBV19|TRBJ2-6|once
TGTGCCAGTAGAGCGGACCTCTCTGGGGCCAACGTCCTGACTTTC
CASRADLSGANVLTF
>NA|TRBV5-1|TRBJ2-7|NA
TGCGCCAGCAGCTCCACGGCGGGTAGCTACGAGCAGTACTTC
CASSSTAGSYEQYF
>NA|TRBV11-2|TRBJ1-6|many
TGTGCCAGCGTGGATGCAAGCTCCTATAATTCACCCCTCCACTTT
CASVDASSYNSPLHF
>NA|TRBV5-1|TRBJ1-1|many
TGCGCCAGCAGCTTATTGGGACCCCCGGAGACTGAAGCTTTCTTT
CASSLLGPPETEAFF
>NA|TRBV11-2|TRBJ2-1|many
TGTGCCAGCAGCACCCGGGACGGGACTTTGTATGAGCAGTTCTTC
CASSTRDGTLYEQFF
>NA|TRBV20-1|TRBJ2-7|NA
TGCAGTGGAGACACCGGTTCCTACGAGCAGTACTTC
CSGDTGSYEQYF
>NA|TRBV4-1|TRBJ1-5|few
TGCGCCAGCAGCCAAGACGACAGGTCACAGCCCCAGCATTTT
CASSQDDRSQPQHF
>NA|TRBV20-1|TRBJ1-4|many
TGCAGTGCCGATTCTGCAACTAATGAAAAACTGTTTTTT
CSADSATNEKLFF
>NA|TRBV20-1|TRBJ2-7|many
TGCAGTGCTAGAAAGGTTACCTCCTACGAGCAGTACTTC
CSARKVTSYEQYF
>NA|TRBV3-1|TRBJ2-7|NA
TGTGCCAGCAGCCCTCTCCCGGGGATCTCAGAGCAGTACTTC
CASSPLPGISEQYF